This paragraph covers one TCR beta chain sequence. The antigen is not known. The protocol was immunoSEQ multiplex PCR, while the TCRdb copy is restricted to in-frame clones and leaves out a portion. The table shows 90,000 to 120,000 clones, with approximately 91% occurring only once. The data derive from a study of T cell responses to AZD1222 COVID-19 vaccine. In the study overall: Analyses pooled second doses at about 4 or about 12 weeks. Study-wide results and caveats: No day 14 peak samples; only post-peak repertoires were characterized. The study reported that nearly half of spike-specific TCRs target unmutated variant regions.

The length of the CDR3 is 16 residues. The V and J ends lost 4 bases and 0 bases, in that order; junction bases with no gene match: 5. CDR1 is MDHEN, CDR2 SYDVKM, per germline. The chain joins TRBV28 to TRBJ2-1, with TRBD2 matching over 8 bases. Specimen: peripheral blood, collected on day 0 of AZD1222 vaccination. This clonotype was sampled from an adult in good health. The CDR3 here is CASSYGGGTSYNEQFF. The CDR3 DNA reads TGTGCCAGCAGTTACGGGGGGGGAACCTCCTACAATGAGCAGTTCTTC.